This T cell receptor beta chain was captured by sequencing in a study of blood T cell repertoires in COVID-19. In terms of age and location, participants ranged from roughly 18 to 89 years and lived in fewer than 30 US areas. Produced via immunoSEQ multiplex PCR; TCRdb's table is partial and in-frame only. The data contain 180,000 or so clones, 75% to 85% of them singletons. CDR1 is KGHSH and CDR2 is LQKENI in the germline V gene. The V gene end was trimmed by 5 bases and the J gene end by 8 bases; junction bases not matched to a gene: 7. There are 15 residues in the CDR3. The sequenced sample was PBMCs or T cells enriched from blood (not recorded which). The chain has TRBV18 and TRBJ1-4, with TRBD1 matching over 11 bases. The clonotype comes from a man aged 50 or older who had recovered from COVID-19. CDR3 nucleotide sequence: TGTGCCAGCTCAGAAGGACAGGGGGCGTTCGAAAAACTGTTTTTT. Translation gives CASSEGQGAFEKLFF.